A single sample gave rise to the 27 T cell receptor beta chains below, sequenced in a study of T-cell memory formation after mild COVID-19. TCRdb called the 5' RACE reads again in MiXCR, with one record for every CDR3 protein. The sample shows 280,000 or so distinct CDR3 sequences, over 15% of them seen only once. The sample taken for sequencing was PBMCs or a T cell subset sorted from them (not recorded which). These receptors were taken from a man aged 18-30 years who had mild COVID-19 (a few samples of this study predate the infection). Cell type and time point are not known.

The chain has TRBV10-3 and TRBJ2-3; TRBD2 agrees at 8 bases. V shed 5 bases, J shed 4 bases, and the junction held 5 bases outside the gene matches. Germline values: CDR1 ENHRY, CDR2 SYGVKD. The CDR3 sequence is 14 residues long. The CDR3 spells CAISSGGPADTQYF. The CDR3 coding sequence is TGTGCCATCAGTAGCGGGGGACCAGCAGATACGCAGTATTTT.

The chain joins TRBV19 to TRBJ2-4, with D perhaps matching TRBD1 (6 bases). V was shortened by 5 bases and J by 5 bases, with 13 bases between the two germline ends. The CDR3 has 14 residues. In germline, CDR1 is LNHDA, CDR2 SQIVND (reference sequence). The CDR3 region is CASSLQDSENIQYF. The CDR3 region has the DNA TGTGCCAGTAGTCTACAGGACAGTGAAAACATTCAGTACTTC. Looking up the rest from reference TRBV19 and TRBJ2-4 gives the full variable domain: DGGITQSPKYLFRKEGQNVTLSCEQNLNHDAMYWYRQDPGQGLRLIYYSQIVNDFQKGDIAEGYSVSREKKESFPLTVTSAQKNPTAFYLCASSLQDSENIQYFGAGTRLSVL.

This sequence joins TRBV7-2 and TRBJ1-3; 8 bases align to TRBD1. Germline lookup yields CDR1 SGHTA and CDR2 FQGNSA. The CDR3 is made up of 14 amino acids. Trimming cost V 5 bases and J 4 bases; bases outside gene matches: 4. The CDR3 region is CASSPGGRGNTIYF. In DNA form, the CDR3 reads TGTGCCAGCAGCCCAGGGGGCAGGGGAAACACCATATATTTT.

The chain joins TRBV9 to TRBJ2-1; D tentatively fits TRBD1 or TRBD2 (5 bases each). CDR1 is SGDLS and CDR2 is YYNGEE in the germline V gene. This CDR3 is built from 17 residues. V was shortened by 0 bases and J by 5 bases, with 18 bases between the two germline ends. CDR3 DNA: TGTGCCAGCAGCGTAGGCAGGGACCCCCTTTACCACAATGAGCAGTTCTTC. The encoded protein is CASSVGRDPLYHNEQFF.

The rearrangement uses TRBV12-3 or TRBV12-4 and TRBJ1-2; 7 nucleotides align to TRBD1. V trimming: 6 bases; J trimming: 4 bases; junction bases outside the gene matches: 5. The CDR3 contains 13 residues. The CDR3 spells CASRPGQLYGYTF. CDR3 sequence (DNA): TGTGCCAGCAGGCCGGGACAGCTCTATGGCTACACCTTC.

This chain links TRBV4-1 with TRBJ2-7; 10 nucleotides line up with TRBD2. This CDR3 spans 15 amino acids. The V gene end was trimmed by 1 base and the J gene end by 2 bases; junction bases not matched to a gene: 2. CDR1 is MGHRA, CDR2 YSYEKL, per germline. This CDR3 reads CASSQVLAGPYEQYF. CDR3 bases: TGCGCCAGCAGCCAAGTACTAGCGGGGCCCTACGAGCAGTACTTC.

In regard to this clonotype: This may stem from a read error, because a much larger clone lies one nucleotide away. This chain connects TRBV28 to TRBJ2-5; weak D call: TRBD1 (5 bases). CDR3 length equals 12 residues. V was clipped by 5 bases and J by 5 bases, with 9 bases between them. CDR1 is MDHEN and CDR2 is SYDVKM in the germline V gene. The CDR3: CASSPGWETQYF. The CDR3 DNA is TGTGCCAGCAGTCCAGGGTGGGAGACCCAGTACTTC.

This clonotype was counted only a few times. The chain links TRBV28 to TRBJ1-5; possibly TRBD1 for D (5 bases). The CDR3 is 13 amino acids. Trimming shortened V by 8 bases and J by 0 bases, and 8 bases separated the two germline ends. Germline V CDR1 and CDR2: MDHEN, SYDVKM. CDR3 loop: CASRDSSNQPQHF. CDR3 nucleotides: TGTGCCAGCCGGGACTCTAGCAATCAGCCCCAGCATTTT. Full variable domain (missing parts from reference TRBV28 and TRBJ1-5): DVKVTQSSRYLVKRTGEKVFLECVQDMDHENMFWYRQDPGLGLRLIYFSYDVKMKEKGDIPEGYSVSREKKERFSLILESASTNQTSMYLCASRDSSNQPQHFGDGTRLSIL.

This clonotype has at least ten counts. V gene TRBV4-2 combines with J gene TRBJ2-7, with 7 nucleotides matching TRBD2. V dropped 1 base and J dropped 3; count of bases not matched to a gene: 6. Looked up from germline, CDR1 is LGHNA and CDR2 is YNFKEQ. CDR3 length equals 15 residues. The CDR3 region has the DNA TGTGCCAGCAGCCAAGGTGGGACGGGAGGCTACGAGCAGTACTTC. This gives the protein CASSQGGTGGYEQYF.

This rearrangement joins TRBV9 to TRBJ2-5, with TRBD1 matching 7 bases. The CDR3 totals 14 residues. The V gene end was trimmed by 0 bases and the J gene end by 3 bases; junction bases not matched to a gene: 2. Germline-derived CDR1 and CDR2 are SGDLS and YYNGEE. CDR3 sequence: CASSVGTGKETQYF. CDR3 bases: TGTGCCAGCAGCGTAGGGACAGGCAAAGAGACCCAGTACTTC.

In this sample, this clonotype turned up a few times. CDR3 bases: TGTGCCAGCAGCCTCACAAGTGGGACAGCTCAATATGGCTACACCTTC. This codes for CASSLTSGTAQYGYTF. The chain couples TRBV4-2 to TRBJ1-2; 7 nucleotides line up with TRBD1. In germline, CDR1 is LGHNA, CDR2 YNFKEQ. The V gene end was trimmed by 4 bases and the J gene end by 5 bases; junction bases not matched to a gene: 13. CDR3 size: 16 residues.

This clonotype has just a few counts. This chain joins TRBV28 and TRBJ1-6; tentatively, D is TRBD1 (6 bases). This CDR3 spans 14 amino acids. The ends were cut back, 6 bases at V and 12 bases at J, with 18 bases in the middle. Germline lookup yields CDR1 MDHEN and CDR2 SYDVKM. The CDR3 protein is CASRPGQSRGPLHF. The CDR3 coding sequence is TGTGCCAGCAGGCCCGGACAGTCACGGGGACCCCTCCACTTT.

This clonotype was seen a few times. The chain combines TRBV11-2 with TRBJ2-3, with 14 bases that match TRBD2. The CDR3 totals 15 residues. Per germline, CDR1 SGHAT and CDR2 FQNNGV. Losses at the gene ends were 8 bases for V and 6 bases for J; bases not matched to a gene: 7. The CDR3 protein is CASSEGTSGGDTQYF. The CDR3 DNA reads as TGTGCCAGCTCTGAGGGGACTAGCGGGGGTGATACGCAGTATTTT. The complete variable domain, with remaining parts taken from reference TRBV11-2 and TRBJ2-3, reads EAGVAQSPRYKIIEKRQSVAFWCNPISGHATLYWYQQILGQGPKLLIQFQNNGVVDDSQLPKDRFSAERLKGVDSTLKIQPAKLEDSAVYLCASSEGTSGGDTQYFGPGTRLTVL.

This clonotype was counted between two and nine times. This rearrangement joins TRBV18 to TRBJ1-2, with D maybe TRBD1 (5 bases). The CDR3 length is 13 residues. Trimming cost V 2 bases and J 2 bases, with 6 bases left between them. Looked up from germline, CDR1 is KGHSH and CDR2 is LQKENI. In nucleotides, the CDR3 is TGTGCCAGCTCACCAGGGGGGAACTATGGCTACACCTTC. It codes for CASSPGGNYGYTF.

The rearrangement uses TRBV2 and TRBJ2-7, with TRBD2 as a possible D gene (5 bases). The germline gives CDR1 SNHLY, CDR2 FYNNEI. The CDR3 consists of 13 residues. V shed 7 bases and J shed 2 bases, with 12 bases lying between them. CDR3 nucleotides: TGTGCCAGCACCGAGGGTGGGACCTACGAGCAGTACTTC. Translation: CASTEGGTYEQYF.

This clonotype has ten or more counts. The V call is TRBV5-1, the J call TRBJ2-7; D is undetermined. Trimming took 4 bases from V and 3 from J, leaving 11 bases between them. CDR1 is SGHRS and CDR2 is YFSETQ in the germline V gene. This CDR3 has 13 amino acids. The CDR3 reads CASSPHGFYEQYF. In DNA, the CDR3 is TGCGCCAGCAGCCCGCACGGGTTCTACGAGCAGTACTTC. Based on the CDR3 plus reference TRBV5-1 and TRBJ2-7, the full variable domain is KAGVTQTPRYLIKTRGQQVTLSCSPISGHRSVSWYQQTPGQGLQFLFEYFSETQRNKGNFPGRFSGRQFSNSRSEMNVSTLELGDSALYLCASSPHGFYEQYFGPGTRLTVT.

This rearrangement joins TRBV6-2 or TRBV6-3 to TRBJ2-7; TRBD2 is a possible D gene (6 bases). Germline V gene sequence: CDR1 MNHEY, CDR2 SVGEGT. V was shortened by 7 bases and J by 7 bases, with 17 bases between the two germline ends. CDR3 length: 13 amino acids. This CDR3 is CASNHFNRGEQYF. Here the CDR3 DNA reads TGTGCCAGCAACCACTTCAACCGGGGGGAGCAGTACTTC.

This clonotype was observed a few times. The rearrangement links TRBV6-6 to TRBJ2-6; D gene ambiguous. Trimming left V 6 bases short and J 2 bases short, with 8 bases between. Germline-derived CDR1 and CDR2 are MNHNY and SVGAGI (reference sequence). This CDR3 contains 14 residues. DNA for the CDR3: TGTGCCAGCAGCCCGTGGCCTGGGGCCAACGTCCTGACTTTC. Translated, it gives CASSPWPGANVLTF.

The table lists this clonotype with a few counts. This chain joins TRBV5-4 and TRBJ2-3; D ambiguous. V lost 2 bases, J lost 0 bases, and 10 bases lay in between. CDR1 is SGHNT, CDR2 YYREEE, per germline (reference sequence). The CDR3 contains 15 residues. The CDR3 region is CASSFPGVSTDTQYF. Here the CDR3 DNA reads TGTGCCAGCAGCTTTCCTGGGGTTAGCACAGATACGCAGTATTTT.

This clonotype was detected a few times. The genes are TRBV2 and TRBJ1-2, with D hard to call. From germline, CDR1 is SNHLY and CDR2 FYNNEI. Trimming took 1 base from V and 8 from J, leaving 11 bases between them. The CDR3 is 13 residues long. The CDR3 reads CASSEGGLGGYTF. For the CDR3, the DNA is TGTGCCAGCAGTGAAGGAGGGTTAGGAGGCTACACCTTC.

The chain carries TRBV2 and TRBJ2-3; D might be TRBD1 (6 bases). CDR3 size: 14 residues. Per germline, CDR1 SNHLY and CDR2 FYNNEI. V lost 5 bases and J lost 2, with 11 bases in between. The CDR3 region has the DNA TGTGCCAGCAGTACAGGGACGGCCACAGATACGCAGTATTTT. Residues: CASSTGTATDTQYF.

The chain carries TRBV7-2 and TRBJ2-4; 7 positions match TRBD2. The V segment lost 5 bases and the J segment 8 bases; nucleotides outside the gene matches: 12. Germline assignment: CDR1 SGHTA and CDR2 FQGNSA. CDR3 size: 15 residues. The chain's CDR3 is CASSIGTLAGDIQYF. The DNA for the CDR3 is TGTGCCAGCAGCATTGGGACTTTGGCGGGAGACATTCAGTACTTC.

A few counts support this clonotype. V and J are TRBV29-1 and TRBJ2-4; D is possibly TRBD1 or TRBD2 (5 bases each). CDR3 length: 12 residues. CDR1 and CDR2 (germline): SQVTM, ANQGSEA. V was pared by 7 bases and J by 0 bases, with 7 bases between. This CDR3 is CSAGTAKNIQYF. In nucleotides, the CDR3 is TGCAGCGCCGGGACAGCCAAAAACATTCAGTACTTC.

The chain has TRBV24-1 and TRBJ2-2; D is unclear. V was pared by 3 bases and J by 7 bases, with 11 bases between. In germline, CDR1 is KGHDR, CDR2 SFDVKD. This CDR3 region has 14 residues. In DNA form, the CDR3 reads TGTGCCACCAGTGATCGCACCAGGAGCGGGGAGCTGTTTTTT. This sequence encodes CATSDRTRSGELFF.

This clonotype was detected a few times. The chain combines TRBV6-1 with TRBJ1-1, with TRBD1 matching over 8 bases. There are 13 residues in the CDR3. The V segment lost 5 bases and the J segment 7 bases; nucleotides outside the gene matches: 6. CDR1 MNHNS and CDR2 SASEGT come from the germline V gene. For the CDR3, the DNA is TGTGCCAGCAGTTCCCAGGGGGCTGGTGAAGCTTTCTTT. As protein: CASSSQGAGEAFF.

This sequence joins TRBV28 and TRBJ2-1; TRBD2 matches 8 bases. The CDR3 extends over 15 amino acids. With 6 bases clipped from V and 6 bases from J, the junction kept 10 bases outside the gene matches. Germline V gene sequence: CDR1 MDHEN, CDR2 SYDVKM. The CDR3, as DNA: TGTGCCAGCAGAAGGCGGGGGGTAATGGTCAATGAGCAGTTCTTC. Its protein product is CASRRRGVMVNEQFF.

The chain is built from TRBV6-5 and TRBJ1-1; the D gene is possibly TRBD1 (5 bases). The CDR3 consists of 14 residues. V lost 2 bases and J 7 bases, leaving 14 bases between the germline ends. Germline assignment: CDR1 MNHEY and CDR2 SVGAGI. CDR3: CASSYVGGRVEAFF. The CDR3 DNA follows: TGTGCCAGCAGTTACGTCGGGGGACGAGTTGAAGCTTTCTTT.